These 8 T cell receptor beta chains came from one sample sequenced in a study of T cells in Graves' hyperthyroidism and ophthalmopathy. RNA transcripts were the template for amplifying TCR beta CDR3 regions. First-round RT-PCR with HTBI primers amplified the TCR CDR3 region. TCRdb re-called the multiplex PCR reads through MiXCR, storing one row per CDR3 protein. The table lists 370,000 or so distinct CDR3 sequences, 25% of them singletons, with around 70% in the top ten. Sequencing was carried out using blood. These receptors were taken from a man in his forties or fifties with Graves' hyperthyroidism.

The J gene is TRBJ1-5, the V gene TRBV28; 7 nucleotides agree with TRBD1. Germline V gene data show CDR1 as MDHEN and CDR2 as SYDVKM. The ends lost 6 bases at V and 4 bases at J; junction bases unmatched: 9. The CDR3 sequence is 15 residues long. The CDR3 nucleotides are TGTGCCAGCAGACCACAGGGGTCGGCTAATCAGCCCCAGCATTTT. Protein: CASRPQGSANQPQHF.

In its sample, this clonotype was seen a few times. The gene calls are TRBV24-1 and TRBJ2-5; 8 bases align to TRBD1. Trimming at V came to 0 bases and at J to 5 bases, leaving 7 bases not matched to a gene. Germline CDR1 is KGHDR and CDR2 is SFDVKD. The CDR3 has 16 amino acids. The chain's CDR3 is CATSDLNQGAIETQYF. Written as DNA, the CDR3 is TGTGCCACCAGTGATTTGAATCAGGGGGCGATTGAGACCCAGTACTTC.

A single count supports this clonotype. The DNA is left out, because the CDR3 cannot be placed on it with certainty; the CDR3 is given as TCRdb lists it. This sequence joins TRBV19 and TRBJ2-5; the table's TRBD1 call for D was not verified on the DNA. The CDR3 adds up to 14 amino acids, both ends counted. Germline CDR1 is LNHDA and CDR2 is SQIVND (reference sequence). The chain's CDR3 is CASTSGQGIETQYF.

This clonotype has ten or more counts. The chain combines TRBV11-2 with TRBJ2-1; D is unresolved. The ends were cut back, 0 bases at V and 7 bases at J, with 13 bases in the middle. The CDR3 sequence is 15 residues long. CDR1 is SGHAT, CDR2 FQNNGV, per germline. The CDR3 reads CASSLDVTSLNEQFF. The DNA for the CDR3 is TGTGCCAGCAGCTTAGACGTTACGAGCTTGAATGAGCAGTTCTTC.

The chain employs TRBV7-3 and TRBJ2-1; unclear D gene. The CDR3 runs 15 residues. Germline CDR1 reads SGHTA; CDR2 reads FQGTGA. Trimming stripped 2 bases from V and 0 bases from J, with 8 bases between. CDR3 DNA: TGTGCCAGCAGCTTAGAGATGAGCTCCTACAATGAGCAGTTCTTC. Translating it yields CASSLEMSSYNEQFF.

CDR3 region: CASSLRNSGYTF. In DNA, the CDR3 is TGTGCCAGCAGCTTAAGAAACAGCGGCTACACCTTC. V gene TRBV7-2 combines with J gene TRBJ1-2, with D uncertain. The CDR3 extends over 12 amino acids. Germline assignment: CDR1 SGHTA and CDR2 FQGNSA. Trimming took 2 bases from V and 8 from J, leaving 9 bases between them. Based on the CDR3 plus reference TRBV7-2 and TRBJ1-2, the full variable domain is GAGVSQSPSNKVTEKGKDVELRCDPISGHTALYWYRQSLGQGLEFLIYFQGNSAPDKSGLPSDRFSAERTGGSVSTLTIQRTQQEDSAVYLCASSLRNSGYTFGSGTRLTVV.

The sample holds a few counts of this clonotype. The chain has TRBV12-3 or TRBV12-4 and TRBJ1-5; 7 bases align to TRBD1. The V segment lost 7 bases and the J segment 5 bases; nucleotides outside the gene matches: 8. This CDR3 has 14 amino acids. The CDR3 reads CASTLDRADQPQHF. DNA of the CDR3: TGTGCCAGCACCCTAGACAGGGCCGATCAGCCCCAGCATTTT.

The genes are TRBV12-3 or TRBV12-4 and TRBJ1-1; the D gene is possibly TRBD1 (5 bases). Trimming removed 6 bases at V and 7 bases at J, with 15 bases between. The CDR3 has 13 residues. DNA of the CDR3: TGTGCCAGCAGACCTACAGGCGGGAATGAAGCTTTCTTT. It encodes CASRPTGGNEAFF.